This TCR beta chain appears in the sequencing data of a study of patients and donors after allogeneic stem cell transplantation. TCRdb re-called the RT-PCR reads through MiXCR, storing one row per CDR3 protein. The sample lists hundreds of thousands of distinct CDR3 sequences, roughly 17% occurring once. This clonotype originated in a human donor who was either an allogeneic HSCT recipient or a stem cell or donor lymphocyte infusion donor (not recorded which). It is not recorded whose cells these are; they may come from a transplant donor. Input material: blood, either unsorted or a sorted T cell fraction (not recorded which).

Here the CDR3 DNA reads TGCGCCAGCGGCAGCGGGAGCTCCTACAATGAGCAGTTCTTC. It encodes CASGSGSSYNEQFF. The chain is built from TRBV5-1 and TRBJ2-1; TRBD2 agrees at 8 bases. After removal of 7 bases from V and 0 bases from J, the junction contained 3 bases not matched to a gene. The CDR3 has 14 amino acids. Germline lookup yields CDR1 SGHRS and CDR2 YFSETQ.